These 6 T cell receptor beta chains were sequenced from one sample in a study of cytomegalovirus exposure and HLA in healthy donors. The PCR had 60 Vbeta and 13 Jbeta primers. The assay was immunoSEQ multiplex PCR, and TCRdb's table has in-frame clones only and misses some. The data show some 170,000 clones, approximately 78% seen once. The sequenced material came from PBMCs. These receptors were obtained from a human donor in good health.

V usage is TRBV6-1 and J usage is TRBJ1-5, with 7 nucleotides matching TRBD1. The CDR3 sequence is 15 residues long. The ends lost 5 bases at V and 1 base at J; junction bases unmatched: 5. CDR1 is MNHNS, CDR2 SASEGT, per germline. The CDR3 DNA is TGTGCCAGCAGTCAGGGGGAATCGAGCAATCAGCCCCAGCATTTT. This sequence encodes CASSQGESSNQPQHF.

This chain uses TRBV9 with TRBJ2-6; 8 nucleotides align to TRBD1. V lost 2 bases to trimming and J lost 2 bases; unmatched junction nucleotides: 3. Germline V lookup: CDR1 SGDLS, CDR2 YYNGEE. The CDR3 contains 16 residues. CDR3 sequence (DNA): TGTGCCAGCAGCGTTTCGACAGGGGCTGGGGCCAACGTCCTGACTTTC. Residues: CASSVSTGAGANVLTF.

The chain has TRBV30 and TRBJ2-6; tentative D call: TRBD2 (6 bases). Germline CDR1 reads GTSNPN; CDR2 reads SVGIG (reference sequence). Deletions cut 3 bases from V and 4 bases from J, with 13 bases between. The CDR3 covers 15 residues. In nucleotides, the CDR3 is TGTGCCTGGAGCGAGGGAGGTTCCGGGGCCAACGTCCTGACTTTC. Translated: CAWSEGGSGANVLTF.

The rearrangement links TRBV7-8 to TRBJ1-1, with TRBD1 matching over 8 bases. From germline, CDR1 is SGHVS and CDR2 FQNEAQ. V lost 1 base to trimming and J lost 7 bases; unmatched junction nucleotides: 2. The length of the CDR3 is 13 residues. CDR3 sequence reads: CASSLDRGNEAFF. CDR3 in DNA: TGTGCCAGCAGCTTAGACAGGGGGAATGAAGCTTTCTTT.

The chain combines TRBV15 with TRBJ2-5, with 11 bases identical to TRBD1. V shed 4 bases, J shed 5 bases, and the junction held 9 bases outside the gene matches. CDR1 and CDR2 from the germline V gene are LNHNV and YYDKDF (reference sequence). The CDR3 sequence is 16 residues long. The CDR3 coding sequence is TGTGCCACCAGCACCTCCGGGACAGGGGGTTCCGAGACCCAGTACTTC. Residues: CATSTSGTGGSETQYF.

V and J are TRBV5-1 and TRBJ2-6; D is undetermined. Trimming pared 3 bases from V and 0 bases from J, leaving 7 bases between. Germline loops: CDR1 SGHRS, CDR2 YFSETQ. The CDR3 has 15 amino acids. The CDR3 sequence: CASSWSISGANVLTF. The CDR3 bases are TGCGCCAGCAGCTGGAGTATCTCTGGGGCCAACGTCCTGACTTTC.